This paragraph covers one T cell receptor beta chain sequence. Its cognate antigen is unknown. This entry is derived from a study of cytomegalovirus exposure and HLA in healthy donors. The germline V gene encodes CDR1 MNHNS and CDR2 SASEGT. The CDR3 runs to 15 residues. Trimming pared 7 bases from V and 1 base from J, leaving 16 bases between. Study-wide findings and caveats: Available immune exposure information covered CMV serostatus only.

13 Jbeta primers and 60 Vbeta primers were used for the PCR. Here immunoSEQ multiplex PCR was the method, and the copy in TCRdb shows in-frame clones only, minus some. The data contain 120,000 or so clones, around 81% of them singletons. This chain links TRBV6-1 with TRBJ2-5, with a tentative D call TRBD2 (6 bases). Sample: PBMCs. This TCR was recovered from a female donor in good health and CMV-seronegative. CDR3 DNA sequence: TGTGCCAGCACTACAGGAGGCGGGATCCAAGAGACCCAGTACTTC. This codes for CASTTGGGIQETQYF.